This T cell receptor (beta chain) was sequenced for a study of blood T cells in healthy people across ages. Using a J-beta primer mix together with a sample-barcoded 5' primer, a second PCR was run for roughly 7 to 11 cycles. TCRdb re-derived calls from the 5' RACE reads in MiXCR, one entry per CDR3 protein. The sample holds just over 1 million distinct CDR3 sequences, 35% to 55% seen once. Trimming removed 10 bases at V and 2 bases at J, with 12 bases between. The V gene's germline CDR1 is MNHEY and CDR2 SMNVEV (reference sequence). This CDR3 is 13 amino acids long. Study-wide points: TCR beta diversity, measured per million T cells, fell in a roughly linear way with age. More naive CD4+ cells and higher diversity marked long-lived donors relative to aged donors.

Concerning this clonotype itself: What it binds is unknown.

Material for sequencing was blood. The clonotype was recovered from a woman aged 60-70 years in good health. The chain carries TRBV27 and TRBJ2-1; D gene uncertain. CDR3 protein: CATRRGPYNEQFF. In DNA, the CDR3 is TGTGCCACCAGACGTGGCCCCTACAATGAGCAGTTCTTC.